What follows are 9 T cell receptor beta chains derived from one specimen sequenced in a study of blood T cell repertoires in COVID-19. Libraries were prepared by immunoSEQ multiplex PCR; TCRdb keeps only in-frame clonotypes and omits some of them. This table holds some 150,000 clones, roughly 87% found once. The source material was peripheral blood. These receptors all stem from a woman in her sixties who had recovered from COVID-19.

The DNA of the CDR3 is TGTGCCAGCAGCCGAAGACAGGGGGCGACCTACGAGCAGTACTTC. Its protein is CASSRRQGATYEQYF. The chain has TRBV5-4 and TRBJ2-7, with 10 bases identical to TRBD1. The CDR3 sequence is 15 residues long. Germline V gene lookup returns CDR1 SGHNT and CDR2 YYREEE (reference sequence). J lost 2 bases, V lost 4 bases, and 6 bases had no gene match. Looking up the rest from reference TRBV5-4 and TRBJ2-7 gives the full variable domain: ETGVTQSPTHLIKTRGQQVTLRCSSQSGHNTVSWYQQALGQGPQFIFQYYREEENGRGNFPPRFSGLQFPNYSSELNVNALELDDSALYLCASSRRQGATYEQYFGPGTRLTVT.

The CDR3 nucleotides read TGTGCCAGCAGCTTAGATCGGTTCAGCCTAGTGCCCCCGAACTACGAGCAGTACTTC. This encodes CASSLDRFSLVPPNYEQYF. The chain uses TRBV11-3 and TRBJ2-7; D ambiguous. Trimming removed 0 bases at V and 3 bases at J, with 24 bases between. From germline, CDR1 is SGHNT and CDR2 YENEEA. The CDR3 length is 19 residues.

This rearrangement joins TRBV7-9 to TRBJ2-7; 7 bases agree with TRBD2. CDR1 is SEHNR, CDR2 FQNEAQ, per germline (reference sequence). The length of the CDR3 is 16 residues. With 0 bases clipped from V and 2 bases from J, the junction kept 7 bases outside the gene matches. The CDR3 here is CASSLAQPGLTYEQYF. The CDR3, as DNA: TGTGCCAGCAGCTTAGCCCAACCGGGACTAACCTACGAGCAGTACTTC.

The chain couples TRBV6-5 to TRBJ1-5; D possibly corresponds to TRBD1 (6 bases). Germline CDR1 reads MNHEY; CDR2 reads SVGAGI. Trimming shortened V by 5 bases and J by 7 bases, and 15 bases separated the two germline ends. This CDR3 has 14 amino acids. CDR3 nucleotides: TGTGCCAGCAGTACCGGGACACGTGGGCAGCCCCAGCATTTT. Its protein is CASSTGTRGQPQHF.

V and J are TRBV13 and TRBJ1-1; maybe TRBD1 (5 bases). The CDR3 is 14 residues long. V lost 5 bases to trimming and J lost 0 bases, with 10 bases between them. Germline lookup yields CDR1 PRHDT and CDR2 FYEKMQ (reference sequence). The CDR3 reads CASSGGVLNTEAFF. CDR3 sequence (DNA): TGTGCCAGCAGCGGGGGGGTCCTGAACACTGAAGCTTTCTTT.

The V and J genes are TRBV27 and TRBJ1-5; 7 nucleotides match TRBD1. The CDR3 loop spans 16 amino acids. The ends lost 4 bases at V and 6 bases at J; junction bases unmatched: 12. Germline V gene data show CDR1 as MNHEY and CDR2 as SMNVEV (reference sequence). The CDR3 region has the DNA TGTGCCAGCAGTTCCTTGCTACAGGGGTCCCGTCAGCCCCAGCATTTT. Translation gives CASSSLLQGSRQPQHF.

J is TRBJ2-7 and V is TRBV5-1, with 8 bases that match TRBD2. This CDR3 has 15 amino acids. Germline lookup yields CDR1 SGHRS and CDR2 YFSETQ. The V gene end was trimmed by 0 bases and the J gene end by 4 bases; junction bases not matched to a gene: 6. The CDR3 protein is CASSLAARGVYEQYF. CDR3 sequence (DNA): TGCGCCAGCAGCTTGGCCGCGCGGGGGGTTTACGAGCAGTACTTC. The full variable domain, its missing parts supplied by reference TRBV5-1 and TRBJ2-7, is KAGVTQTPRYLIKTRGQQVTLSCSPISGHRSVSWYQQTPGQGLQFLFEYFSETQRNKGNFPGRFSGRQFSNSRSEMNVSTLELGDSALYLCASSLAARGVYEQYFGPGTRLTVT.

The CDR3 here is CASSLPGGDTGELFF. CDR3 sequence (DNA): TGTGCCAGCAGCTTACCAGGTGGTGACACCGGGGAGCTGTTTTTT. The chain employs TRBV7-9 and TRBJ2-2; D gene ambiguous. The CDR3 contains 15 residues. Trimming stripped 2 bases from V and 3 bases from J, with 10 bases between. Germline V CDR1 and CDR2: SEHNR, FQNEAQ (reference sequence).

As for this clone: Distinct nucleotide sequences in the sample also encode this CDR3. The CDR3 DNA follows: TGCGCCAGCAGCAAGGGGGGACAGACGAACACCGGGGAGCTGTTTTTT. It translates to CASSKGGQTNTGELFF. The chain combines TRBV5-1 with TRBJ2-2; the D gene is possibly TRBD1 (7 bases). The CDR3 spans 16 residues. V was clipped by 4 bases and J by 0 bases, with 13 bases between them. Germline CDR1 and CDR2: SGHRS and YFSETQ.